A single sample gave rise to the 18 T cell receptor beta chains below, sequenced in a study of control samples from healthy donors and cancer patients. Sequencing used immunoSEQ multiplex PCR; TCRdb keeps in-frame clones, though not all of them. The data hold tens of thousands of clones, with roughly four fifths observed a single time. The sequencing input was blood. Source of these receptors: a woman aged 55-75 years in good health.

V usage is TRBV6-1 and J usage is TRBJ2-7; 11 nucleotides match TRBD2. The CDR3 extends over 19 amino acids. V shed 4 bases, J shed 3 bases, and the junction held 17 bases outside the gene matches. Germline lookup yields CDR1 MNHNS and CDR2 SASEGT. In nucleotides, the CDR3 is TGTGCCAGCAGTGCCCATGGGGGCAGGACTAGCGGGCAGAGCTACGAGCAGTACTTC. Amino acid sequence: CASSAHGGRTSGQSYEQYF.

This clone was recorded only once. V and J are TRBV5-1 and TRBJ2-1, with TRBD2 matching 12 bases. The CDR3 is made up of 16 amino acids. The germline CDR1 and CDR2 sequences are SGHRS and YFSETQ. Trimming at V came to 4 bases and at J to 0 bases, leaving 2 bases not matched to a gene. The CDR3 nucleotides are TGCGCCAGCAGCGCGGGACTAGCGGGCTCCTACAATGAGCAGTTCTTC. It yields the protein CASSAGLAGSYNEQFF.

The chain employs TRBV18 and TRBJ2-7; a weak D match, TRBD1 (5 bases). Germline V lookup: CDR1 KGHSH, CDR2 LQKENI. Trimming stripped 6 bases from V and 2 bases from J, with 14 bases between. This CDR3 region has 14 residues. DNA for the CDR3: TGTGCCAGCTCCCAAGGAACAGGTACCTACGAGCAGTACTTC. Amino acids: CASSQGTGTYEQYF.

The chain links TRBV7-2 to TRBJ1-3, with D perhaps matching TRBD1 (5 bases). Germline lookup yields CDR1 SGHTA and CDR2 FQGNSA. This CDR3 has 16 amino acids. With 1 base removed from V and 0 bases from J, the gap between germline ends came to 10 bases. The CDR3 region has the DNA TGTGCCAGCAGCTTAGAGGGACGGAGCTCTGGAAACACCATATATTTT. This translates into CASSLEGRSSGNTIYF.

This clone was detected once. The rearrangement joins TRBV7-2 to TRBJ2-6; 12 nucleotides agree with TRBD1. The germline V gene has CDR1 SGHTA and CDR2 FQGNSA. The V and J ends lost 5 bases and 1 base, in that order; junction bases with no gene match: 6. This CDR3 has 18 residues. This CDR3 is CASSTRDRGRSGANVLTF. CDR3 sequence (DNA): TGTGCCAGCAGCACGCGGGACAGGGGGCGGTCTGGGGCCAACGTCCTGACTTTC.

The V gene is TRBV27, the J gene TRBJ2-2; maybe TRBD2 (6 bases). This CDR3 contains 16 residues. The germline gives CDR1 MNHEY, CDR2 SMNVEV (reference sequence). Between the trimmed V and J ends, which lost 0 bases and 5 bases, there was a span of 13 bases. The CDR3 reads CASSLSGGRGTGELFF. The CDR3 DNA reads as TGTGCCAGCAGTTTATCAGGAGGGAGAGGGACCGGGGAGCTGTTTTTT.

V usage is TRBV11-2 and J usage is TRBJ2-7; weak D call: TRBD2 (6 bases). V dropped 2 bases and J dropped 6 bases, with 14 bases sitting between them. CDR3 length: 14 residues. Germline lookup yields CDR1 SGHAT and CDR2 FQNNGV. The CDR3 here is CASSLRDSPGEQYF. CDR3 DNA sequence: TGTGCCAGCAGCTTACGGGACTCGCCGGGCGAGCAGTACTTC.

The rearrangement uses TRBV7-9 and TRBJ2-3; 7 positions match TRBD1. V shed 5 bases, J shed 0 bases, and the junction held 5 bases outside the gene matches. The CDR3 has 15 amino acids. Germline loops: CDR1 SEHNR, CDR2 FQNEAQ (reference sequence). The CDR3 bases are TGTGCCAGCAGCGGCCGGGACAGCAGCACAGATACGCAGTATTTT. Amino acid sequence: CASSGRDSSTDTQYF. The whole variable domain, remainder taken from reference TRBV7-9 and TRBJ2-3, is DTGVSQNPRHKITKRGQNVTFRCDPISEHNRLYWYRQTLGQGPEFLTYFQNEAQLEKSRLLSDRFSAERPKGSFSTLEIQRTEQGDSAMYLCASSGRDSSTDTQYFGPGTRLTVL.

This rearrangement joins TRBV28 to TRBJ2-5; D gene unclear. Between the trimmed V and J ends, which lost 2 bases and 3 bases, there was a span of 13 bases. Germline loops: CDR1 MDHEN, CDR2 SYDVKM. The CDR3 contains 15 residues. The CDR3, as DNA: TGTGCCAGCAGTTTAAGTGGCCCCGGCGAAGAGACCCAGTACTTC. Protein sequence: CASSLSGPGEETQYF. Based on the CDR3 plus reference TRBV28 and TRBJ2-5, the full variable domain is DVKVTQSSRYLVKRTGEKVFLECVQDMDHENMFWYRQDPGLGLRLIYFSYDVKMKEKGDIPEGYSVSREKKERFSLILESASTNQTSMYLCASSLSGPGEETQYFGPGTRLLVL.

The rearrangement uses TRBV15 and TRBJ2-1; D is possibly TRBD1 (6 bases). This CDR3 spans 14 amino acids. The germline CDR1 and CDR2 sequences are LNHNV and YYDKDF (reference sequence). The V gene lost 4 bases and the J gene lost 2 bases, with 9 bases spanning the gap. The CDR3 loop is CATSTRTAYNEQFF. CDR3 coding DNA: TGTGCCACCAGCACGAGGACAGCCTACAATGAGCAGTTCTTC.

The genes are TRBV19 and TRBJ2-2; TRBD2 matches at 7 bases. There are 15 residues in the CDR3. V was clipped by 5 bases and J by 0 bases; unmatched bases: 3. The germline V gene encodes CDR1 LNHDA and CDR2 SQIVND (reference sequence). The CDR3 nucleotides read TGTGCCAGTAGTCAACTAGCGACGAACACCGGGGAGCTGTTTTTT. Residues: CASSQLATNTGELFF.

V usage is TRBV14 and J usage is TRBJ2-7; D gene uncertain. Germline assignment: CDR1 SGHDN and CDR2 FVKESK. The CDR3 is 15 residues long. With 2 bases removed from V and 1 base from J, the gap between germline ends came to 12 bases. This CDR3 reads CASSQSLWGSYEQYF. The CDR3 DNA is TGTGCCAGCAGCCAATCCCTGTGGGGTTCCTACGAGCAGTACTTC.

The V gene is TRBV12-3 or TRBV12-4, the J gene TRBJ2-5; D gene ambiguous. V was cut by 2 bases and J by 5 bases, with 9 bases left in between. The CDR3 consists of 13 residues. The DNA for the CDR3 is TGTGCCAGCAGTTTACCCGGTTCGGAGACCCAGTACTTC. Amino acid sequence: CASSLPGSETQYF.

The chain joins TRBV6-5 to TRBJ2-3, with D tentatively TRBD2 (5 bases). V lost 4 bases to trimming and J lost 1 base, with 15 bases between them. Per the germline V gene, CDR1 is MNHEY and CDR2 is SVGAGI. The CDR3 consists of 16 residues. CDR3 bases: TGTGCCAGCAGTTCCCTAGGGCGGGCGCGCACAGATACGCAGTATTTT. Its translation: CASSSLGRARTDTQYF.

There are a few counts of this clone. CDR3 nucleotide sequence: TGTGCCAGCAGTAACAGACAGGGGGCCTACGAGCAGTACTTC. Encoded protein: CASSNRQGAYEQYF. The chain employs TRBV27 and TRBJ2-7; 9 bases agree with TRBD1. V dropped 5 bases and J dropped 2; count of bases not matched to a gene: 4. Germline values: CDR1 MNHEY, CDR2 SMNVEV (reference sequence). CDR3 length: 14 amino acids.

The rearrangement links TRBV19 to TRBJ1-5; D remains unclear. The germline V gene has CDR1 LNHDA and CDR2 SQIVND (reference sequence). Trimming took off 8 bases at V and 0 bases at J, with 8 bases between the two ends. This CDR3 is built from 13 residues. This CDR3 is CASATVSNQPQHF. The CDR3 DNA follows: TGTGCCAGTGCGACGGTTAGCAATCAGCCCCAGCATTTT.

The V gene is TRBV6-5, the J gene TRBJ2-3; 7 bases are a match to TRBD2. The CDR3 is made up of 15 amino acids. CDR1 and CDR2 from the germline V gene are MNHEY and SVGAGI. Losses at the gene ends were 8 bases for V and 0 bases for J; bases not matched to a gene: 8. This chain's CDR3 is CASGERGPSTDTQYF. The CDR3 DNA follows: TGTGCCAGCGGAGAGCGGGGCCCGAGCACAGATACGCAGTATTTT.

The chain recombines TRBV27 with TRBJ2-1, with TRBD2 matching 8 bases. The CDR3 sequence is 15 residues long. After removal of 5 bases from V and 4 bases from J, the junction contained 7 bases not matched to a gene. Germline CDR1 is MNHEY and CDR2 is SMNVEV (reference sequence). The CDR3 DNA follows: TGTGCCAGCAGTGGATTGGCGGGAGGATACAATGAGCAGTTCTTC. This gives the protein CASSGLAGGYNEQFF.